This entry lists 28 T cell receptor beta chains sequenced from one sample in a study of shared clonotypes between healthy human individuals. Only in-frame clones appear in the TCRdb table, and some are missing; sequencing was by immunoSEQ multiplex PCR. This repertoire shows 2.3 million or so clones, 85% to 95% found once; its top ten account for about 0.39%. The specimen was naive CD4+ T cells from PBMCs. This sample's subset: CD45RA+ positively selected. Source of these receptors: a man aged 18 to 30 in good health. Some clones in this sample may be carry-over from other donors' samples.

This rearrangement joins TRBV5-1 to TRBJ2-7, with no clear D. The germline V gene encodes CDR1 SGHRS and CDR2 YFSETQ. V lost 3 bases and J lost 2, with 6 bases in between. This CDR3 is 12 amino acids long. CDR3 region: CASSYEAYEQYF. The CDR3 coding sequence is TGCGCCAGCAGCTACGAGGCCTACGAGCAGTACTTC.

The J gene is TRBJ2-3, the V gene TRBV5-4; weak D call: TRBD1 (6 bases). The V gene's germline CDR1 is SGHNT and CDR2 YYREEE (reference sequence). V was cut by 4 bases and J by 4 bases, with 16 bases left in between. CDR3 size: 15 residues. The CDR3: CASSAYRVRADTQYF. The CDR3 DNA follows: TGTGCCAGCAGCGCCTACAGGGTGAGGGCAGATACGCAGTATTTT.

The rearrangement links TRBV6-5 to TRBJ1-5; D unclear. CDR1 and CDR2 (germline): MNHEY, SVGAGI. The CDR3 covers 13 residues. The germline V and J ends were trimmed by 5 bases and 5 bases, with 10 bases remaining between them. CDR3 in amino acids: CASSGRQDQPQHF. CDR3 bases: TGTGCCAGCAGTGGACGTCAGGATCAGCCCCAGCATTTT.

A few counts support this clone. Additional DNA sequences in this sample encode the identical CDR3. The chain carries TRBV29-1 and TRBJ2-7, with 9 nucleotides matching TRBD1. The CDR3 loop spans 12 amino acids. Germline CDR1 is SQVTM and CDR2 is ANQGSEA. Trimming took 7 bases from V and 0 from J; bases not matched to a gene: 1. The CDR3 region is CSGGQGSYEQYF. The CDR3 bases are TGCAGCGGGGGACAGGGCTCCTACGAGCAGTACTTC.

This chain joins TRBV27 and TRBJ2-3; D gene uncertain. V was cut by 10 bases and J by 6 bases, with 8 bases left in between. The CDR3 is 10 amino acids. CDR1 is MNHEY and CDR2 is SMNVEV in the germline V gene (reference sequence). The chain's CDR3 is CAIGRDTQYF. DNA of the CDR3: TGTGCCATTGGCCGGGATACGCAGTATTTT.

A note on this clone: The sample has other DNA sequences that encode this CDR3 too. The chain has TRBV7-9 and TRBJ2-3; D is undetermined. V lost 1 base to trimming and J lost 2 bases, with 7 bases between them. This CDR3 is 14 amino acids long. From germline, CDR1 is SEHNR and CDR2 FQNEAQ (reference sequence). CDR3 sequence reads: CASSLGQNTDTQYF. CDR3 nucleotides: TGTGCCAGCAGCTTAGGTCAGAACACAGATACGCAGTATTTT.

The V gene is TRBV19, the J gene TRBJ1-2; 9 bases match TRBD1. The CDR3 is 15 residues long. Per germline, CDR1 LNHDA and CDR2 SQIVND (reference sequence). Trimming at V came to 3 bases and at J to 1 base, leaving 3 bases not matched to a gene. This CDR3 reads CASSIPTGGNYGYTF. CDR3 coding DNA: TGTGCCAGTAGTATTCCGACAGGGGGTAACTATGGCTACACCTTC.

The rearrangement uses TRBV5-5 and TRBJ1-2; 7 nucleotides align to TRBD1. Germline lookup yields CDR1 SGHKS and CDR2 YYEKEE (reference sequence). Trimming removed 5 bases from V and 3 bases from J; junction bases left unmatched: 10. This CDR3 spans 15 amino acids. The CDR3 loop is CASRIGTATHYGYTF. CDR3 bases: TGTGCCAGCAGAATTGGGACAGCGACTCACTATGGCTACACCTTC.

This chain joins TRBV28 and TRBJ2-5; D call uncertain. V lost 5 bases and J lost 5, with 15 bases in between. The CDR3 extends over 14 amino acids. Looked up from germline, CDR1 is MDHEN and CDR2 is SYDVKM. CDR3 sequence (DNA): TGTGCCAGCAGTCTGGCGCGCCGATGGGAGACCCAGTACTTC. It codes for CASSLARRWETQYF.

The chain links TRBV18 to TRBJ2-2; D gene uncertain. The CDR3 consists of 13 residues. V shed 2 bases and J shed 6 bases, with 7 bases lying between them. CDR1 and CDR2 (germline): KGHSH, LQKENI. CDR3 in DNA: TGTGCCAGCTCACCAGAATTTGCCGGGGAGCTGTTTTTT. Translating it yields CASSPEFAGELFF.

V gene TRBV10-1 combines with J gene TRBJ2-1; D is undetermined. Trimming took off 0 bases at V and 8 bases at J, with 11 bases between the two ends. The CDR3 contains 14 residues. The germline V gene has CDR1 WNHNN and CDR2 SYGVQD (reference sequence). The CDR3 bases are TGCGCCAGCAGTGAGTCGTGGGCCAGCCATGAGCAGTTCTTC. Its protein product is CASSESWASHEQFF.

This CDR3 is CASSSKLLARPYNEQFF. The DNA for the CDR3 is TGTGCCAGCAGCTCGAAACTACTAGCGAGACCTTACAATGAGCAGTTCTTC. V gene TRBV7-2 combines with J gene TRBJ2-1; TRBD2 aligns across 7 bases. The CDR3 consists of 17 residues. V lost 4 bases, J lost 4 bases, and 13 bases stayed unmatched. CDR1 SGHTA and CDR2 FQGNSA come from the germline V gene.

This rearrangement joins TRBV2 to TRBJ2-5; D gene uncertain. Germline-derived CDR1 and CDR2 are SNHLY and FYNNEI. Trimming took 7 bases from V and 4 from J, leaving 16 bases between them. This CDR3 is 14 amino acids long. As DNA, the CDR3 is TGTGCCAGCACCGCGAGGCAGAGTGGAGAGACCCAGTACTTC. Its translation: CASTARQSGETQYF.

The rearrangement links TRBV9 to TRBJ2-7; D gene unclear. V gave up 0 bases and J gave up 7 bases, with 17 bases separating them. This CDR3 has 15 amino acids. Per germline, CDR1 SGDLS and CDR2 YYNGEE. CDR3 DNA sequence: TGTGCCAGCAGCGTAGCTCTGGGCTATCGAGAGGAGCAGTACTTC. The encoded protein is CASSVALGYREEQYF.

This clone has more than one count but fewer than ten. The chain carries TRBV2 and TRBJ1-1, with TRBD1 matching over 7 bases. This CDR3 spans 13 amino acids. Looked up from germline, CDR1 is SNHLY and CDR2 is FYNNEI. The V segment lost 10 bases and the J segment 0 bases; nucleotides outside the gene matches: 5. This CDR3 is CATGTEMNTEAFF. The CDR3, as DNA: TGTGCCACGGGGACAGAGATGAACACTGAAGCTTTCTTT. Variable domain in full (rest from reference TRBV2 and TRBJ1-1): EPEVTQTPSHQVTQMGQEVILRCVPISNHLYFYWYRQILGQKVEFLVSFYNNEISEKSEIFDDQFSVERPDGSNFTLKIRSTKLEDSAMYFCATGTEMNTEAFFGQGTRLTVV.

CDR3 in DNA: TGTGCCAGCAGACCGACTAGCGGAAAAGGCACAGATACGCAGTATTTT. Encoded protein: CASRPTSGKGTDTQYF. V gene TRBV2 combines with J gene TRBJ2-3; TRBD2 aligns across 9 bases. The germline gives CDR1 SNHLY, CDR2 FYNNEI. CDR3 size: 16 residues. Germline trimming cut 6 bases from V and 1 base from J; bases unmatched to any gene: 8.

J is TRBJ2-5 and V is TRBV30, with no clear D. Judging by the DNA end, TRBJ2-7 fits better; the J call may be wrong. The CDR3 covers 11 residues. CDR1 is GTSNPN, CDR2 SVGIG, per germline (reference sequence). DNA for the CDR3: TGTGCCTGGAGTCGAGCCTACGAGCAGTACTTC. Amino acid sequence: CAWSRAYEQYF.

In DNA form, the CDR3 reads TGCGCCAGCCGGGACAGCGAAAACTATGGCTACACCTTC. As protein: CASRDSENYGYTF. The chain is built from TRBV5-1 and TRBJ1-2; TRBD1 agrees at 7 bases. V was clipped by 7 bases and J by 2 bases; unmatched bases: 5. This CDR3 has 13 residues. CDR1 is SGHRS and CDR2 is YFSETQ in the germline V gene.

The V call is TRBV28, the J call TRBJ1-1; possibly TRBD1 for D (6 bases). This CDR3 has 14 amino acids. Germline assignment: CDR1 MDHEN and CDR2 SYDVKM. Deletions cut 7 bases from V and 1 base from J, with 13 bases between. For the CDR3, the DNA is TGTGCCAGCACCTTAGGGACACCGAACACTGAAGCTTTCTTT. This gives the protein CASTLGTPNTEAFF.

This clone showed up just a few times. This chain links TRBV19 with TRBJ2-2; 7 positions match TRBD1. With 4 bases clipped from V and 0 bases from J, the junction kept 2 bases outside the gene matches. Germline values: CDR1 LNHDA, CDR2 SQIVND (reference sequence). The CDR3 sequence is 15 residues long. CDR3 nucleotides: TGTGCCAGTAGTAAAGGGACAGCGAACACCGGGGAGCTGTTTTTT. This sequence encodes CASSKGTANTGELFF.

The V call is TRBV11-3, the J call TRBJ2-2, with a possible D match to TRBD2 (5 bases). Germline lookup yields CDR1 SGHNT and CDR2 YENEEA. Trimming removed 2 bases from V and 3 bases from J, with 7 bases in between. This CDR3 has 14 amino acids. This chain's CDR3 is CASSLSGYTGELFF. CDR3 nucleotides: TGTGCCAGCAGCTTATCGGGATACACCGGGGAGCTGTTTTTT.

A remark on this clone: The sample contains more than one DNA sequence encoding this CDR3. As DNA, the CDR3 is TGTGCCAGCAGCGTAGGTTCGGAGACCCAGTACTTC. This translates into CASSVGSETQYF. The rearrangement uses TRBV9 and TRBJ2-5; D remains ambiguous. The CDR3 contains 12 residues. Trimming shortened V by 0 bases and J by 5 bases, and 5 bases separated the two germline ends. Germline V gene lookup returns CDR1 SGDLS and CDR2 YYNGEE.

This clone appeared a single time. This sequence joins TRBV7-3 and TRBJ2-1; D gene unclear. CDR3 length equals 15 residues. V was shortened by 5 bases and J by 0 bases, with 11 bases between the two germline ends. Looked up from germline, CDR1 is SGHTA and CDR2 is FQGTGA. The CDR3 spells CASSPFESSYNEQFF. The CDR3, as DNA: TGTGCCAGCAGCCCCTTCGAGAGCTCCTACAATGAGCAGTTCTTC.

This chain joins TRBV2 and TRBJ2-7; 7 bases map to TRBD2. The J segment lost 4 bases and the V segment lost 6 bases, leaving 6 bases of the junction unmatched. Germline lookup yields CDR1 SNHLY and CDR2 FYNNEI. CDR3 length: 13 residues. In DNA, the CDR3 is TGTGCCAGCAGGAGGGAGGGCCGGTACGAGCAGTACTTC. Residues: CASRREGRYEQYF.

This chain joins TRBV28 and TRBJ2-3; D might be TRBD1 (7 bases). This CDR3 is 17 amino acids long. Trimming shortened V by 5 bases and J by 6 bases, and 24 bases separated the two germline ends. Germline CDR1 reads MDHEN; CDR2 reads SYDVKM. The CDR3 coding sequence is TGTGCCAGCAGTGCTCCCTCCGGGACAGTCGCGGGGGATACGCAGTATTTT. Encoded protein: CASSAPSGTVAGDTQYF.

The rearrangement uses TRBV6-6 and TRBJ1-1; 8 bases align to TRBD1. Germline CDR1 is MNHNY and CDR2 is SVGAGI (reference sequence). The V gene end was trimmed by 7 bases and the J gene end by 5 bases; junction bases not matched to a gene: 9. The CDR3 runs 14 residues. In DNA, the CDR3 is TGTGCCAGCACCCACAGGGGGGGGGAGACTGAAGCTTTCTTT. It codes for CASTHRGGETEAFF.

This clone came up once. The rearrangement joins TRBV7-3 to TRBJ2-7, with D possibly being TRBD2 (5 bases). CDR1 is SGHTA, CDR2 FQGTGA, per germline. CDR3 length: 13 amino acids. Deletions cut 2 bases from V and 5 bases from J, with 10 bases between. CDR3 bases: TGTGCCAGCAGCTTATCTAGGGAGAACGAGCAGTACTTC. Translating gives CASSLSRENEQYF.

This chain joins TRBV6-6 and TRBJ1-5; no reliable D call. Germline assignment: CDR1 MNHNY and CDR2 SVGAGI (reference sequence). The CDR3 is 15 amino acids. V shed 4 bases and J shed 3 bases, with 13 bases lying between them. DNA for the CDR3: TGTGCCAGCAGTTCCCGACGGGCCGACAATCAGCCCCAGCATTTT. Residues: CASSSRRADNQPQHF.